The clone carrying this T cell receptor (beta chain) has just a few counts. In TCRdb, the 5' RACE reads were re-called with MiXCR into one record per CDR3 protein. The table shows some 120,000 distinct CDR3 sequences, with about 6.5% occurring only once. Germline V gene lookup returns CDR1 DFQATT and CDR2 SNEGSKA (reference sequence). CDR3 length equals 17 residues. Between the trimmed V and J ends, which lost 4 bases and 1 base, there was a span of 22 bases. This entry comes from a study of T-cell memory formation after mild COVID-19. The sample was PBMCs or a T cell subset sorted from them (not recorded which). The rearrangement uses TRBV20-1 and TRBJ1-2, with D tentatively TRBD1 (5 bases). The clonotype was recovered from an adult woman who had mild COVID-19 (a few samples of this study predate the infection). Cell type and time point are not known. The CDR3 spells CSAIRGWDVYSNYGYTF. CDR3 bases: TGCAGTGCTATTCGGGGATGGGACGTATACAGTAACTATGGCTACACCTTC.